These 13 T cell receptor beta chains were sequenced from one sample in a study of blood T cell repertoires in COVID-19. The protocol was immunoSEQ multiplex PCR, while the TCRdb copy is restricted to in-frame clones and leaves out a portion. The data hold around 100,000 clones, with nearly 90% observed a single time. Sequencing input: peripheral blood. The receptors come from a woman in her seventies who had recovered from COVID-19.

The V gene is TRBV18, the J gene TRBJ2-2; 7 nucleotides align to TRBD1. Germline-derived CDR1 and CDR2 are KGHSH and LQKENI. The junction had 6 bases not matched to a gene; V was cut back by 3 bases and J by 5 bases. This CDR3 contains 15 residues. The CDR3 region has the DNA TGTGCCAGCTCACCTCCAGGGGGTCGGACCGGGGAGCTGTTTTTT. This gives the protein CASSPPGGRTGELFF.

This clone showed up just a few times. The chain couples TRBV7-3 to TRBJ2-2; D may be TRBD1 (7 bases). The V and J ends lost 5 bases and 5 bases respectively, with 15 bases between them. The V gene's germline CDR1 is SGHTA and CDR2 FQGTGA. The CDR3 is 15 residues long. The CDR3: CASSVGGAGTGELFF. The CDR3 DNA reads as TGTGCCAGCAGCGTAGGGGGCGCGGGGACCGGGGAGCTGTTTTTT.

The chain couples TRBV28 to TRBJ2-7; 8 bases map to TRBD2. The CDR3 extends over 12 amino acids. Looked up from germline, CDR1 is MDHEN and CDR2 is SYDVKM. Trimming took 11 bases from V and 3 from J; bases not matched to a gene: 6. The CDR3: CACQRGHYEQYF. The CDR3 DNA reads as TGTGCCTGTCAGCGGGGGCACTACGAGCAGTACTTC.

The rearrangement uses TRBV18 and TRBJ2-5; TRBD2 aligns across 7 bases. The CDR3 has 14 amino acids. V lost 3 bases, J lost 2 bases, and 3 bases stayed unmatched. CDR1 is KGHSH, CDR2 LQKENI, per germline. The CDR3 DNA sequence: TGTGCCAGCTCACCGTCGGGGGGTCAAGAGACCCAGTACTTC. It codes for CASSPSGGQETQYF.

The V call is TRBV7-2, the J call TRBJ2-5; 10 nucleotides match TRBD2. The length of the CDR3 is 13 residues. Germline V gene sequence: CDR1 SGHTA, CDR2 FQGNSA. Losses at the gene ends were 6 bases for V and 7 bases for J; bases not matched to a gene: 5. CDR3 sequence: CASSPQRGGTQYF. The DNA for the CDR3 is TGTGCCAGCAGTCCCCAGCGGGGGGGGACCCAGTACTTC.

This clone was observed a few times. The gene calls are TRBV7-9 and TRBJ1-1; 7 bases agree with TRBD1. CDR1 is SEHNR and CDR2 is FQNEAQ in the germline V gene (reference sequence). This CDR3 has 15 residues. Germline trimming cut 0 bases from V and 5 bases from J; bases unmatched to any gene: 6. The CDR3 DNA sequence: TGTGCCAGCAGCTTAGCGCAGGGGGGATGGACTGAAGCTTTCTTT. It codes for CASSLAQGGWTEAFF.

The rearrangement joins TRBV29-1 to TRBJ1-4, with 8 bases fitting TRBD1. The length of the CDR3 is 14 residues. Germline assignment: CDR1 SQVTM and CDR2 ANQGSEA. Trimming at V came to 6 bases and at J to 6 bases, leaving 9 bases not matched to a gene. The CDR3 region has the DNA TGCAGCGTAAGAACCAGGGGGCACGATGAAAAACTGTTTTTT. It is translated as CSVRTRGHDEKLFF.

In this sample, this clone turned up a few times. The rearrangement joins TRBV6-6 to TRBJ1-1; 10 bases agree with TRBD1. Germline CDR1 and CDR2: MNHNY and SVGAGI (reference sequence). V gave up 6 bases and J gave up 7 bases; unmatched junction bases: 8. CDR3 length: 14 amino acids. The CDR3 here is CASSRGQGEGEAFF. The CDR3 region has the DNA TGTGCCAGCAGCCGAGGACAGGGGGAGGGTGAAGCTTTCTTT.

The V gene is TRBV6-5, the J gene TRBJ2-1; 7 nucleotides align to TRBD1. The CDR3 has 13 residues. V lost 11 bases, J lost 4 bases, and 8 bases stayed unmatched. The V gene's germline CDR1 is MNHEY and CDR2 SVGAGI. CDR3 in amino acids: CAHGAGGYNEQFF. The DNA for the CDR3 is TGTGCCCATGGGGCAGGGGGTTACAATGAGCAGTTCTTC.

Only one count was recorded for this clone. The chain uses TRBV28 and TRBJ1-4, with D possibly TRBD1 on 5 matching bases. V lost 4 bases and J 8 bases, leaving 11 bases between the germline ends. This CDR3 has 13 residues. Germline lookup yields CDR1 MDHEN and CDR2 SYDVKM. DNA of the CDR3: TGTGCCAGCAGTTGGGGGGGGAGAGAAAAACTGTTTTTT. It specifies CASSWGGREKLFF.

This clone was picked up one time. The chain is built from TRBV5-1 and TRBJ2-5, with 13 bases aligning to TRBD2. The CDR3 totals 19 residues. Germline V gene lookup returns CDR1 SGHRS and CDR2 YFSETQ. V trimming: 0 bases; J trimming: 5 bases; junction bases outside the gene matches: 13. The CDR3 sequence is CASSLGSSLAGGPGETQYF. As DNA, the CDR3 is TGCGCCAGCAGCTTGGGATCTTCACTAGCGGGAGGGCCTGGGGAGACCCAGTACTTC. Combining the CDR3 with reference TRBV5-1 and TRBJ2-5 gives the whole variable domain KAGVTQTPRYLIKTRGQQVTLSCSPISGHRSVSWYQQTPGQGLQFLFEYFSETQRNKGNFPGRFSGRQFSNSRSEMNVSTLELGDSALYLCASSLGSSLAGGPGETQYFGPGTRLLVL.

The V and J genes are TRBV24-1 and TRBJ2-1, with no clear D. CDR1 KGHDR and CDR2 SFDVKD come from the germline V gene. The length of the CDR3 is 13 residues. Trimming took 6 bases from V and 9 from J, leaving 14 bases between them. CDR3 amino acids: CATSPHSFGEQFF. The CDR3 nucleotides read TGTGCCACCAGTCCCCACAGTTTCGGTGAGCAGTTCTTC.

This chain connects TRBV3-1 (or the pseudogene TRBV3-2) to TRBJ2-7, with TRBD2 matching 7 bases. This CDR3 region has 15 residues. The junction had 8 bases not matched to a gene; V was cut back by 4 bases and J by 2 bases. Looked up from germline, CDR1 is LGHDT and CDR2 is YNNKEL (reference sequence). As DNA, the CDR3 is TGTGCCAGCAGCCCAGCGGGGACCATCACCTACGAGCAGTACTTC. Its translation is CASSPAGTITYEQYF.